This TCR beta chain was obtained from a study of post-analysis software for immune sequencing data. Study overall: Relapsing-remitting, secondary progressive and progressive-relapsing courses of multiple sclerosis were included. Study-wide points: Analysis by F measure revealed that same-batch samples clustered strongly together. Compared with controls, patients showed significantly lower normalized Chao1 diversity. TRBV segments more frequent in patients than in controls numbered about 5 and included TRBV5-6, TRBV5-1 and TRBV20-1.

Prepared TCR beta cDNA libraries contained unique molecular identifiers. There were roughly 0.85 to 11 million T cells, and roughly 0.5 million cDNA molecules came from them. MiXCR, applied by TCRdb to the PCR reads, yields one record per CDR3 protein. The sample records fewer than 900,000 distinct CDR3 sequences, roughly 50% being singletons. A remark on this clonotype: No antigen is known for it.

There are 18 residues in the CDR3. From germline, CDR1 is LGHDT and CDR2 YNNKEL (reference sequence). V was pared by 4 bases and J by 0 bases, with 19 bases between. The specimen was blood. The sequence derives from a girl aged 10-17 years with multiple sclerosis. The genes are TRBV3-1 and TRBJ2-4; tentatively, D is TRBD1 (6 bases). The CDR3 loop is CASSLGEGQELAKNIQYF. As DNA, the CDR3 is TGTGCCAGCAGCCTGGGTGAGGGACAAGAACTAGCCAAAAACATTCAGTACTTC. The full variable domain, rest sourced from reference TRBV3-1 and TRBJ2-4, is DTAVSQTPKYLVTQMGNDKSIKCEQNLGHDTMYWYKQDSKKFLKIMFSYNNKELIINETVPNRFSPKSPDKAHLNLHINSLELGDSAVYFCASSLGEGQELAKNIQYFGAGTRLSVL.